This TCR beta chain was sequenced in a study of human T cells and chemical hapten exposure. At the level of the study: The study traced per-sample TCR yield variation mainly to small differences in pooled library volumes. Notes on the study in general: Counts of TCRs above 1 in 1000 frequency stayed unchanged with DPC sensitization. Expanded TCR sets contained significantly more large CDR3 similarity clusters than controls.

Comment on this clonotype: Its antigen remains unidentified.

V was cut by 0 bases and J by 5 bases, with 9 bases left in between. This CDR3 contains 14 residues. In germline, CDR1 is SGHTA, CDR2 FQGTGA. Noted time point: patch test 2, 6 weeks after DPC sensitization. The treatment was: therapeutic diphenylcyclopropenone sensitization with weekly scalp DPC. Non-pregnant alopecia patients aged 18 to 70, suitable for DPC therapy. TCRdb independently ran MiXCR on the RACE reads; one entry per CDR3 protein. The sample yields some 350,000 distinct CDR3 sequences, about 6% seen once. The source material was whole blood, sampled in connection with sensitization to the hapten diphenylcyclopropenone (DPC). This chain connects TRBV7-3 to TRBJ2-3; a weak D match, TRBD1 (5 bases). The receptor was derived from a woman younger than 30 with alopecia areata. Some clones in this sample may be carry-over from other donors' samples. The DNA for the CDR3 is TGTGCCAGCAGCTTAACCAAGACAGTAGATACGCAGTATTTT. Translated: CASSLTKTVDTQYF.